A selection of T cell receptor beta chains follows, all from one sample in a study of blood T cell repertoires in COVID-19. This table comes from immunoSEQ multiplex PCR, and its TCRdb copy is limited to in-frame clones, with some not included. The data contain 120,000 to 150,000 clones, 80% to 90% of them singletons. Sequences were obtained from peripheral blood. These receptor sequences come from a woman between 55 and 75 years old with active COVID-19. The CDR3 runs from the conserved cysteine through the conserved F or W. The order of the fields is V gene, clone size, J gene, D gene, CDR3 DNA, CDR3 protein. D genes are given only for firm matches. Clone size appears in some rows only: once, few, many, or a class for an expanded clone.

TRBV13	NA	TRBJ2-3	TRBD2	TGTGCCAGCAGCTCCATTAGCGGGAGACTCACAGATACGCAGTATTTT	CASSSISGRLTDTQYF
TRBV18	NA	TRBJ1-1	NA	TGTGCCAGCTCACCTTCAATTTCGACAGTATCGAACACTGAAGCTTTCTTT	CASSPSISTVSNTEAFF
TRBV19	NA	TRBJ1-1	NA	TGTGCCAGTTCCACGGGTGGGAACACTGAAGCTTTCTTT	CASSTGGNTEAFF
TRBV2	NA	TRBJ1-4	NA	TGTGCCAGCAGTGAAGCCACAGGGCGTTCGGTTAATGAAAAACTGTTTTTT	CASSEATGRSVNEKLFF
TRBV4-1	NA	TRBJ2-3	TRBD2	TGCGCCAGCAGCCAACTAGCGGGAGCCGGAGAAGATACGCAGTATTTT	CASSQLAGAGEDTQYF
TRBV27	NA	TRBJ2-1	TRBD2	TGTGCCAGCGAACGCTTACGGACTAGCGGGAGTCGCGGTGAGCAGTTCTTC	CASERLRTSGSRGEQFF
TRBV28	NA	TRBJ1-3	NA	TGTGCCAGCAGTTCCGAGGGCCAGGCCTACTCTGGAAACACCATATATTTT	CASSSEGQAYSGNTIYF
TRBV6-5	NA	TRBJ2-7	NA	TGTGCCAGCAGTTATTGGCCGGGGGACCCGTACGAGCAGTACTTC	CASSYWPGDPYEQYF
TRBV7-9	NA	TRBJ2-7	NA	TGTGCCAGCAGCAGAGGGTTTGGCTACGAGCAGTACTTC	CASSRGFGYEQYF
TRBV7-2	NA	TRBJ1-1	NA	TGTGCCAGCAGCTTAGGGGGGGTTTCTGGTGAAGCTTTCTTT	CASSLGGVSGEAFF
TRBV9	NA	TRBJ2-1	NA	TGTGCCAGCAGCGTCCGACAGAATGAGCAGTTCTTC	CASSVRQNEQFF
TRBV11-2	NA	TRBJ2-5	NA	TGTGCCAGCAGCTTAGAGGCAGGGGATTGGGAGACCCAGTACTTC	CASSLEAGDWETQYF
TRBV9	few	TRBJ2-7	TRBD2	TGTGCCAGCAGCGGTAGCGGGAGAACCTACGAGCAGTACTTC	CASSGSGRTYEQYF
TRBV9	NA	TRBJ2-1	TRBD2	TGTGCCAGCAGCGTGGGACTAGACGTAGAGCAGTTCTTC	CASSVGLDVEQFF
TRBV19	few	TRBJ2-1	TRBD2	TGTGCCAGTAGTTCGGACAGCGGGAGGATATACAATGAGCAGTTCTTC	CASSSDSGRIYNEQFF
TRBV10-3	NA	TRBJ2-7	NA	TGTGCCATCAGTGTAACAGTCGGGAGCGGAAACGAGCAGTACTTC	CAISVTVGSGNEQYF
TRBV28	NA	TRBJ2-3	NA	TGTGCCAGCAGTTTGGGCGGGCCTTCCCCTAGCACAGATACGCAGTATTTT	CASSLGGPSPSTDTQYF
TRBV6-2/TRBV6-3	NA	TRBJ2-1	TRBD1	TGTGCCAGCAGTTTACCGGGACAGGGTTACAATGAGCAGTTCTTC	CASSLPGQGYNEQFF
TRBV9	NA	TRBJ2-7	TRBD2	TGTGCCAGCAGCCCCGCGGGGGACCCCTACGAGCAGTACTTC	CASSPAGDPYEQYF
TRBV2	NA	TRBJ1-4	NA	TGTGCCAGCAGTACAGGGAGCGAAAAACTGTTTTTT	CASSTGSEKLFF
TRBV28	NA	TRBJ2-7	TRBD2	TGTGCCAGCAGCCGGGAGGGGTCACTATTGGCCCGGTACTTC	CASSREGSLLARYF
TRBV5-4	NA	TRBJ2-5	TRBD1	TGTGCCAGCAGCCCCCTCGACATCCCCAGGGGGCCTATACAAGAGACCCAGTACTTC	CASSPLDIPRGPIQETQYF
TRBV7-9	NA	TRBJ1-1	NA	TGTGCCAGCAGCTCCCGGGAGGGGGGCACTGAAGCTTTCTTT	CASSSREGGTEAFF
TRBV9	NA	TRBJ1-4	NA	TGTGCCAGCAGCCCGGGACACGGAAATGAAAAACTGTTTTTT	CASSPGHGNEKLFF
TRBV19	few	TRBJ1-6	NA	TGTGCCAGTAGTATATCGGTAGGGGCGAATTCACCCCTCCACTTT	CASSISVGANSPLHF
TRBV18	NA	TRBJ1-4	TRBD1	TGTGCCAGCTCACCGCGGGACAGGGGTCCTGCAACTAATGAAAAACTGTTTTTT	CASSPRDRGPATNEKLFF